The rows below give T cell receptor beta chains drawn from one sample of a study of neurological immune-mediated disorders. TCRdb redid the calling of the 5' RACE reads with MiXCR, one entry per CDR3 protein. The sample has roughly 75,000 distinct CDR3 sequences, roughly 2.6% seen once. Sequencing was performed on PBMCs. The receptors originated from a woman under 40 with multiple sclerosis. Each CDR3 is given with its conserved first and last residue. A D gene is named only where the DNA matches it firmly. The size field reads once, few, many or a size class.

cdr3_aa	cdr3_nt	v_call	d_call	clone_size	j_call
CASSRNVEGTFEQFF	TGTGCCAGCAGCCGTAATGTGGAGGGGACTTTTGAGCAGTTCTTC	TRBV3-1	NA	many	TRBJ2-1
CASSRTPDRNQPQHF	TGTGCCAGCAGCCGGACACCGGACAGGAATCAGCCCCAGCATTTT	TRBV3-1	TRBD1	many	TRBJ1-5
CASSTGIPSYNEQFF	TGTGCCAGCAGCACCGGTATTCCCTCCTACAATGAGCAGTTCTTC	TRBV5-6	NA	many	TRBJ2-1
CSIPSTGGEQYF	TGCAGCATTCCATCGACAGGGGGCGAGCAGTACTTC	TRBV20-1	TRBD1	many	TRBJ2-7
CASSLILENRRTFF	TGTGCCAGCAGCTTAATCTTGGAGAACCGAAGGACTTTCTTT	TRBV11-1	NA	many	TRBJ1-1
CSAIPTGRHQPQHF	TGCAGTGCGATACCAACAGGGAGGCATCAGCCCCAGCATTTT	TRBV20-1	NA	many	TRBJ1-5
CASSLVVGGTDTQYF	TGTGCCAGCAGTTTGGTTGTGGGGGGCACAGATACGCAGTATTTT	TRBV12-3/TRBV12-4	NA	many	TRBJ2-3
CASSIEIHEKLFF	TGTGCCAGCAGTATTGAGATCCATGAAAAACTGTTTTTT	TRBV25-1	NA	many	TRBJ1-4
CASRYYTF	TGTGCCAGTAGGTACTACACCTTC	TRBV19	NA	many	TRBJ1-2
CASSFDETQYF	TGTGCCAGCAGTTTCGACGAGACCCAGTACTTC	TRBV5-4	NA	many	TRBJ2-5